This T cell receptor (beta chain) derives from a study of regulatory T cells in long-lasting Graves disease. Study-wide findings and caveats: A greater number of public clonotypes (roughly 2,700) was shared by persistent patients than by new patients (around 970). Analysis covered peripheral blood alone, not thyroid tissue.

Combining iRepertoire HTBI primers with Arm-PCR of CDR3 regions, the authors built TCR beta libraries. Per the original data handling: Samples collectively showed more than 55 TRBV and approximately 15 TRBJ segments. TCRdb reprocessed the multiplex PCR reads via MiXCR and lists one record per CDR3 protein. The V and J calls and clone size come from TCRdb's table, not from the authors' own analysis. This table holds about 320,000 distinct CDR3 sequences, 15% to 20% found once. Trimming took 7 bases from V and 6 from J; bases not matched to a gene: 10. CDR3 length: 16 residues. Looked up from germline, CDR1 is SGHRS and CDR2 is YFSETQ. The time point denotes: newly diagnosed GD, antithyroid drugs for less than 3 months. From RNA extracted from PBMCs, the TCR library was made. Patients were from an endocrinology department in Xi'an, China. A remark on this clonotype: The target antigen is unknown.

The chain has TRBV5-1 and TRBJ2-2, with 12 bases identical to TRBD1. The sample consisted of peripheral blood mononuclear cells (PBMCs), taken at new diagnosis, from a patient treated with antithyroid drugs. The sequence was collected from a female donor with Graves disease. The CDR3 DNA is TGCGCCAGCCACCCAGCCGGGACAGGGGGCCCCGGGGAGCTGTTTTTT. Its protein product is CASHPAGTGGPGELFF.